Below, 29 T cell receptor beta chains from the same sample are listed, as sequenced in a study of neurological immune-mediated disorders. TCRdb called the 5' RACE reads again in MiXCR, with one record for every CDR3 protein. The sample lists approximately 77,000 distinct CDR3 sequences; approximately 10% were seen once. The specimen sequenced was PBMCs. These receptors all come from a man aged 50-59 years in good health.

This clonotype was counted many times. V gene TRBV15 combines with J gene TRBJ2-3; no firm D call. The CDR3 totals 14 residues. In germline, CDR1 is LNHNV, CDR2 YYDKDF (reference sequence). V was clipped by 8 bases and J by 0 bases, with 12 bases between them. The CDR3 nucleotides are TGTGCCACCCGTGACGGACCTAGCACAGATACGCAGTATTTT. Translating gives CATRDGPSTDTQYF.

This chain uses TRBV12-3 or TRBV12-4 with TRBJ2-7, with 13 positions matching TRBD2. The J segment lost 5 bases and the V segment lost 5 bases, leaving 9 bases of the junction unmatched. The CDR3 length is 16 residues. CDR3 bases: TGTGCCAGCAGTATTGGGACTAGCGGGGCAATCGACGAGCAGTACTTC. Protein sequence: CASSIGTSGAIDEQYF.

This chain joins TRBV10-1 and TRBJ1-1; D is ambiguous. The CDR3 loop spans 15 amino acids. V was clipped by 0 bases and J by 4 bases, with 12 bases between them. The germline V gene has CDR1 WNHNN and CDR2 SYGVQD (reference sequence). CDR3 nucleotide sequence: TGCGCCAGCAGTGAGTCGAAGGGAGGCAGCACTGAAGCTTTCTTT. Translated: CASSESKGGSTEAFF.

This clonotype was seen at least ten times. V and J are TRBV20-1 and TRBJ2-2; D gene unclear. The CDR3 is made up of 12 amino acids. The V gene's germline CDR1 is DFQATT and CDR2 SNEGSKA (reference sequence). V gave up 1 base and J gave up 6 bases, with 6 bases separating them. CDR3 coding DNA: TGCAGTGCTAGAGGCCCTGCCGGGGAGCTGTTTTTT. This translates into CSARGPAGELFF.

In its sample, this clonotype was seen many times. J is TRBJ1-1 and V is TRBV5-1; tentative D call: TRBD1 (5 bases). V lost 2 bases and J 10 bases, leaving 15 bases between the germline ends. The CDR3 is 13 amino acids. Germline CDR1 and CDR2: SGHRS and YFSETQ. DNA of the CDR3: TGCGCCAGCAGCTTTACCCGGGACGAGAGAGCTTTCTTT. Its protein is CASSFTRDERAFF.

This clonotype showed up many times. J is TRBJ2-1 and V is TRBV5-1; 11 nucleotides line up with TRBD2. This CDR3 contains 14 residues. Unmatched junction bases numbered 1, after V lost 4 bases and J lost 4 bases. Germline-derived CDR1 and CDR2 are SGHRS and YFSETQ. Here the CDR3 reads CASSASGGYNEQFF. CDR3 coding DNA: TGCGCCAGCAGCGCTAGCGGGGGGTACAATGAGCAGTTCTTC.

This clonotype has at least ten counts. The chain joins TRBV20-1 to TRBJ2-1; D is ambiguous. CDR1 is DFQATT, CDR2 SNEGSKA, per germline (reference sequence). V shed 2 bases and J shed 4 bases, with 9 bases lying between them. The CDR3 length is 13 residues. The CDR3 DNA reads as TGCAGTGCTAGATGGATATCTTACAATGAGCAGTTCTTC. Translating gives CSARWISYNEQFF.

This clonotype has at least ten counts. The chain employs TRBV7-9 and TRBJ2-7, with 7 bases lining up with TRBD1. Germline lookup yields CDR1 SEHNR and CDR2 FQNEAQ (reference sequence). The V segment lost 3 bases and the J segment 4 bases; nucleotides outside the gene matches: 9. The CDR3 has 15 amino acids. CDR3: CASSFEGARSYEQYF. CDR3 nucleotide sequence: TGTGCCAGCAGCTTTGAGGGGGCGAGGTCGTACGAGCAGTACTTC. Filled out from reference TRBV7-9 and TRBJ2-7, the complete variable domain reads DTGVSQNPRHKITKRGQNVTFRCDPISEHNRLYWYRQTLGQGPEFLTYFQNEAQLEKSRLLSDRFSAERPKGSFSTLEIQRTEQGDSAMYLCASSFEGARSYEQYFGPGTRLTVT.

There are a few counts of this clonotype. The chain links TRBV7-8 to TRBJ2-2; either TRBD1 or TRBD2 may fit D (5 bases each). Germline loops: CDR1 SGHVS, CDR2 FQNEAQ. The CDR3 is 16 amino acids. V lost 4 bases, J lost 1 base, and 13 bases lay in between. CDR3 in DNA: TGTGCCAGCAGCTACGCCGGGACGCGGAACACCGGGGAGCTGTTTTTT. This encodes CASSYAGTRNTGELFF.

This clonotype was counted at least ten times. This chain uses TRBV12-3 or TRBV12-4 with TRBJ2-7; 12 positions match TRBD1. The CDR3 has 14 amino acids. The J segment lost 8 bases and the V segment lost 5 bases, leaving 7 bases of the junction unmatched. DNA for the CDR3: TGTGCCAGCAGTGCCGCCGGGACAGGGGGCAAGCAGTACTTC. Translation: CASSAAGTGGKQYF.

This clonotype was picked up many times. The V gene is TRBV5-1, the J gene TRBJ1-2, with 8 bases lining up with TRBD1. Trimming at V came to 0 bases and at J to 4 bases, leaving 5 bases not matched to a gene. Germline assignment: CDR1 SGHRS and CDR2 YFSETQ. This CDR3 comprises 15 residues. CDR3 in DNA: TGCGCCAGCAGCTTGGGGCAGGGGGCCCGCTATGGCTACACCTTC. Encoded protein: CASSLGQGARYGYTF.

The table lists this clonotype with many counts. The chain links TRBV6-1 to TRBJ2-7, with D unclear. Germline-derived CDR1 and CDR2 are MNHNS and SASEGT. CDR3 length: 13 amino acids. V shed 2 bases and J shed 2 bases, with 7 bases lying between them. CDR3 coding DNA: TGTGCCAGCAGTGAACGGGTAGCCTACGAGCAGTACTTC. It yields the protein CASSERVAYEQYF.

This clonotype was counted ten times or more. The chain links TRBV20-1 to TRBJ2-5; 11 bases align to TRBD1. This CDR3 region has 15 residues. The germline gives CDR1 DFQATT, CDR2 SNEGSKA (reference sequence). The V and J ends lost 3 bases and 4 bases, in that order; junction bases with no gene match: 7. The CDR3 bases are TGCAGTGCTAGTGATGGACAGGGGGCTGGAGAGACCCAGTACTTC. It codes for CSASDGQGAGETQYF.

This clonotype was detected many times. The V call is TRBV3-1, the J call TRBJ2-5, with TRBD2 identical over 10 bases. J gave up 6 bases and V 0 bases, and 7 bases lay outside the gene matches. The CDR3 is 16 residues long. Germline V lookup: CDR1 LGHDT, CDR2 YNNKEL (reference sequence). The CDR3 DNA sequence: TGTGCCAGCAGCCAAGATGCTAGCGGGGGTTTAAAGACCCAGTACTTC. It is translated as CASSQDASGGLKTQYF.

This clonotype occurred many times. CDR3 residues: CSVEQLAGPQETQYF. Written as DNA, the CDR3 is TGCAGCGTTGAACAACTAGCGGGACCGCAAGAGACCCAGTACTTC. The chain uses TRBV29-1 and TRBJ2-5, with 10 bases identical to TRBD2. Germline V gives CDR1 SQVTM, CDR2 ANQGSEA. Trimming removed 2 bases from V and 2 bases from J; junction bases left unmatched: 5. This CDR3 spans 15 amino acids.

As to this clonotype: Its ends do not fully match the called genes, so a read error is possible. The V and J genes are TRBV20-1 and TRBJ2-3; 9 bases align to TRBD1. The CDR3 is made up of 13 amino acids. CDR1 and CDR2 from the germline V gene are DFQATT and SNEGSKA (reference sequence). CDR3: CSALRQGEDTQYF. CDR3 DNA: TGCAGTGCTCTGCGACAGGGGGAAGATACTCAGTATTTT.

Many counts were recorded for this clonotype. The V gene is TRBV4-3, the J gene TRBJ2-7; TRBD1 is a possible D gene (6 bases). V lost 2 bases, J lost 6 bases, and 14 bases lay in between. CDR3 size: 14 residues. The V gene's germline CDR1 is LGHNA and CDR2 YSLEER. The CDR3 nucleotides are TGCGCCAGCAGCCAAACTACAGGGTTTGGCGAGCAGTACTTC. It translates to CASSQTTGFGEQYF.

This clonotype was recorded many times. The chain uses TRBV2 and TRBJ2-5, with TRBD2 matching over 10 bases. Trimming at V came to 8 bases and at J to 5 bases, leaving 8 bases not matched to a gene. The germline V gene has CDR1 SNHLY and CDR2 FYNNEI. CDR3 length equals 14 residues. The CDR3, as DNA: TGTGCCAGCGTGCGAAGCGGGAGGGTGGAGACCCAGTACTTC. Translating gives CASVRSGRVETQYF.

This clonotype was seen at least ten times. Here the CDR3 DNA reads TGCAGCGCCCCGGACAGGAACACCGGGGAGCTGTTTTTT. It specifies CSAPDRNTGELFF. The V and J genes are TRBV29-1 and TRBJ2-2; D is perhaps TRBD1 (6 bases). V was trimmed by 7 bases and J by 1 base, leaving 10 bases between them. From germline, CDR1 is SQVTM and CDR2 ANQGSEA. This CDR3 region has 13 residues.

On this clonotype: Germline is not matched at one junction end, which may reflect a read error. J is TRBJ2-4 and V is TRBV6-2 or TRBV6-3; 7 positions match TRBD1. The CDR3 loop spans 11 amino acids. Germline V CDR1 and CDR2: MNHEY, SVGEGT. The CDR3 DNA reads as TGTTCCAGCAGTCTGGCACAGGGGCACTACTTC. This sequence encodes CSSSLAQGHYF.

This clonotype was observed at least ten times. DNA of the CDR3: TGTGCCAGTAGGGAGATGGGCCGGGAGCAGTTCTTC. Translated: CASREMGREQFF. This chain connects TRBV7-2 to TRBJ2-1, with D possibly matching TRBD2 (5 bases). With 9 bases removed from V and 10 bases from J, the gap between germline ends came to 16 bases. The CDR3 extends over 12 amino acids. Germline-derived CDR1 and CDR2 are SGHTA and FQGNSA.

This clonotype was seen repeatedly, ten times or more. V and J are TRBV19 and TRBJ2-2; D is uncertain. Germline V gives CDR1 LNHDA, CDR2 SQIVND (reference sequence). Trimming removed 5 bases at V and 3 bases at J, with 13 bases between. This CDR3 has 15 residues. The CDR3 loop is CASSRDTPHTGELFF. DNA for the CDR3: TGTGCCAGTAGTCGAGACACCCCTCACACCGGGGAGCTGTTTTTT.

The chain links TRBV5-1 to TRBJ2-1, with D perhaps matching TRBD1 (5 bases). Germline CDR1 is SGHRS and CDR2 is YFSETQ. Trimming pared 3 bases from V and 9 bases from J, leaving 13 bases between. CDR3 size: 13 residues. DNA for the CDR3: TGCGCCAGCAGCTCGGACATCCGCGGTGAGCAGTTCTTC. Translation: CASSSDIRGEQFF.

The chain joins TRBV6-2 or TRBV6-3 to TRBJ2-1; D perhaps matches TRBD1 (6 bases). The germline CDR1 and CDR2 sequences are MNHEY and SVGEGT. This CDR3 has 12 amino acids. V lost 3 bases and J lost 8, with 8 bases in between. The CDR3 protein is CASSYTGHEQFF. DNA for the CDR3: TGTGCCAGCAGTTATACAGGGCATGAGCAGTTCTTC.

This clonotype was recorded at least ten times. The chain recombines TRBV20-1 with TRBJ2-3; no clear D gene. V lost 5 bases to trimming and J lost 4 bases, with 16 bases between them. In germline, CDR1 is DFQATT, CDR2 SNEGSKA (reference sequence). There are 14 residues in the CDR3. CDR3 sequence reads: CSAPLLVGSDTQYF. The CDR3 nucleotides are TGCAGTGCTCCCCTTTTGGTGGGTTCAGATACGCAGTATTTT.

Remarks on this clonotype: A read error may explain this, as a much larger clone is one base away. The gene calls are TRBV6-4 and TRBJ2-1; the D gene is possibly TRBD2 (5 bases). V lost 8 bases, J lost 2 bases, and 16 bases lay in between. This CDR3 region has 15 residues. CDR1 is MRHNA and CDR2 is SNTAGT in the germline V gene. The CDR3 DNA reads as TGTGCCAGCTCGCTGGAGAGGGCCGCCTACAATGAGCAGTTCTTC. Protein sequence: CASSLERAAYNEQFF.

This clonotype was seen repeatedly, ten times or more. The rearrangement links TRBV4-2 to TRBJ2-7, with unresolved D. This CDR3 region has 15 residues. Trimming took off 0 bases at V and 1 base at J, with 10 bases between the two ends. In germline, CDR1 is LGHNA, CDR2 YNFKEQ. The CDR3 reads CASSQDGPWSYEQYF. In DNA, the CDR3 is TGTGCCAGCAGCCAAGATGGGCCGTGGTCCTACGAGCAGTACTTC.

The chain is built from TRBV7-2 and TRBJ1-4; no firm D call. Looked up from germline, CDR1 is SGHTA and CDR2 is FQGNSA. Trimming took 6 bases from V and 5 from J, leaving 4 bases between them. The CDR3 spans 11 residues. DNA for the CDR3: TGTGCCAGCAGGGGAAATGAAAAACTGTTTTTT. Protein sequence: CASRGNEKLFF.

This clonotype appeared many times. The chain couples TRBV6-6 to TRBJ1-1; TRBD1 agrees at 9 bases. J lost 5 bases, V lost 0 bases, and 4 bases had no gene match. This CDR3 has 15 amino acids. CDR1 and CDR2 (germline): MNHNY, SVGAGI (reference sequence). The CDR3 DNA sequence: TGTGCCAGCAGTTACTCGATACAGGGGGCGACTGAAGCTTTCTTT. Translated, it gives CASSYSIQGATEAFF.